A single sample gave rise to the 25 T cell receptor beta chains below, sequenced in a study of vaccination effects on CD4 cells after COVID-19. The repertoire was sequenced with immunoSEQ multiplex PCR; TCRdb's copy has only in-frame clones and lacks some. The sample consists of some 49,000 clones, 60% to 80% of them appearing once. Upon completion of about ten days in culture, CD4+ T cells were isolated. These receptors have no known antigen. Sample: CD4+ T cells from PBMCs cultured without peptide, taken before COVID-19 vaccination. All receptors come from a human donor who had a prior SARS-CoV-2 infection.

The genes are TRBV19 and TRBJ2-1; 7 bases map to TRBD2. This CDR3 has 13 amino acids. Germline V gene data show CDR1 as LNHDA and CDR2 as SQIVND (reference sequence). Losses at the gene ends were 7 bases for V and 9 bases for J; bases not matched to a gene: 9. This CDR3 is CASTPAGEGEQFF. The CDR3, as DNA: TGTGCCAGTACCCCCGCGGGAGAGGGTGAGCAGTTCTTC.

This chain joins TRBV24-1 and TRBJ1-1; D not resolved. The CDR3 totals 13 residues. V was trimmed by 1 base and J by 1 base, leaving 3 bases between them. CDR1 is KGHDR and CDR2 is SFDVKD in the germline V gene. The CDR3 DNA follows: TGTGCCACCAGTGATTTTGGGAACACTGAAGCTTTCTTT. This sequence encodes CATSDFGNTEAFF.

The CDR3 DNA sequence: TGTGCCAGCAGCCTACCGGGACAGCGCGGGGACGAGCAGTACTTC. Translating gives CASSLPGQRGDEQYF. The chain is built from TRBV5-6 and TRBJ2-7, with a tentative D call TRBD1 (7 bases). V was cut by 4 bases and J by 5 bases, with 19 bases left in between. The CDR3 totals 15 residues. Germline CDR1 SGHDT, CDR2 YYEEEE.

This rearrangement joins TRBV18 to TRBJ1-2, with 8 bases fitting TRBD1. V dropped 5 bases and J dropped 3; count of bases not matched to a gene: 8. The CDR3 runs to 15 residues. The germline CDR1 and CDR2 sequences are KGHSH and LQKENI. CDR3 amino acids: CASSEGQGGDYGYTF. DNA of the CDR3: TGTGCCAGCTCAGAAGGACAGGGAGGGGACTATGGCTACACCTTC.

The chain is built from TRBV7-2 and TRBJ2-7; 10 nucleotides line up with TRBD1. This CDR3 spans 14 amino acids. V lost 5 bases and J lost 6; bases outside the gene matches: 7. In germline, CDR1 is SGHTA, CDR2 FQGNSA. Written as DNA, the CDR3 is TGTGCCAGCAGCCTTACCGGGACAGGGGTCGAGCAGTACTTC. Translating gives CASSLTGTGVEQYF. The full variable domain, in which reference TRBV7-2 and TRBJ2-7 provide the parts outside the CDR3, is GAGVSQSPSNKVTEKGKDVELRCDPISGHTALYWYRQSLGQGLEFLIYFQGNSAPDKSGLPSDRFSAERTGGSVSTLTIQRTQQEDSAVYLCASSLTGTGVEQYFGPGTRLTVT.

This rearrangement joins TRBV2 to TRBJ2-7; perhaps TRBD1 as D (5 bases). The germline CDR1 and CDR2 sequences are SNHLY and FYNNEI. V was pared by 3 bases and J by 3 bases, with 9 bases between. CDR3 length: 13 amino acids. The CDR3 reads CASSDADIYEQYF. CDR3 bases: TGTGCCAGCAGTGACGCGGACATCTACGAGCAGTACTTC. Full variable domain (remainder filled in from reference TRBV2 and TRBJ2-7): EPEVTQTPSHQVTQMGQEVILRCVPISNHLYFYWYRQILGQKVEFLVSFYNNEISEKSEIFDDQFSVERPDGSNFTLKIRSTKLEDSAMYFCASSDADIYEQYFGPGTRLTVT.

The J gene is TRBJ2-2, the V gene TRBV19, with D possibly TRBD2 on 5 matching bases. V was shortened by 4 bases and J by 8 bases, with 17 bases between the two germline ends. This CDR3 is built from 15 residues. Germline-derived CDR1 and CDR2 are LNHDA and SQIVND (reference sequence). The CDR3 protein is CASSNSGLNRGELFF. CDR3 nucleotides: TGTGCCAGTAGTAACAGTGGACTTAATAGGGGGGAGCTGTTTTTT.

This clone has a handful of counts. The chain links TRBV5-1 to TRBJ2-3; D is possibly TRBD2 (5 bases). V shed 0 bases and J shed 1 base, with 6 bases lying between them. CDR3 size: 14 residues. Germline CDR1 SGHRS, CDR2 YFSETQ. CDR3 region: CASSLGSGTDTQYF. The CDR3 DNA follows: TGCGCCAGCAGCTTGGGTAGCGGCACAGATACGCAGTATTTT.

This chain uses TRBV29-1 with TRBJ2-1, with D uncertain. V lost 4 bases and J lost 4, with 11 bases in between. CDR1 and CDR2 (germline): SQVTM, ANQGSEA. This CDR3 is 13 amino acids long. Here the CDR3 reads CSVGEPEYNEQFF. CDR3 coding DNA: TGCAGCGTTGGAGAGCCCGAGTACAATGAGCAGTTCTTC.

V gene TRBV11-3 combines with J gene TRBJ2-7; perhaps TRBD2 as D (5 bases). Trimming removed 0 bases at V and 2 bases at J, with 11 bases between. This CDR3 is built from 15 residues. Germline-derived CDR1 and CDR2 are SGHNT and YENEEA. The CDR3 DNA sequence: TGTGCCAGCAGCTTAGACGGCCAGCGGCCCTACGAGCAGTACTTC. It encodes CASSLDGQRPYEQYF. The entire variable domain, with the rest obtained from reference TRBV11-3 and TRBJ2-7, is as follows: EAGVVQSPRYKIIEKKQPVAFWCNPISGHNTLYWYLQNLGQGPELLIRYENEEAVDDSQLPKDRFSAERLKGVDSTLKIQPAELGDSAVYLCASSLDGQRPYEQYFGPGTRLTVT.

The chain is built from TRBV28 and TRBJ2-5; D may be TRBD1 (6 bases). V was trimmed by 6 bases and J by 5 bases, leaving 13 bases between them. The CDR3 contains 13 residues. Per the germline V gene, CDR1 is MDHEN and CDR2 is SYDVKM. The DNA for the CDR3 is TGTGCCAGCAGATTTACAGGGATCGAGACCCAGTACTTC. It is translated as CASRFTGIETQYF.

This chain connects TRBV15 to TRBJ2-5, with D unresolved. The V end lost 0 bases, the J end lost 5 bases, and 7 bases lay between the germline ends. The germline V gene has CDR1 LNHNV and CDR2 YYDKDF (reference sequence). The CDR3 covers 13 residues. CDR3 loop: CATSRDNYETQYF. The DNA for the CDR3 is TGTGCCACCAGCAGAGATAACTACGAGACCCAGTACTTC. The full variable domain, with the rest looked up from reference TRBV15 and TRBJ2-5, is DAMVIQNPRYQVTQFGKPVTLSCSQTLNHNVMYWYQQKSSQAPKLLFHYYDKDFNNEADTPDNFQSRRPNTSFCFLDIRSPGLGDTAMYLCATSRDNYETQYFGPGTRLLVL.

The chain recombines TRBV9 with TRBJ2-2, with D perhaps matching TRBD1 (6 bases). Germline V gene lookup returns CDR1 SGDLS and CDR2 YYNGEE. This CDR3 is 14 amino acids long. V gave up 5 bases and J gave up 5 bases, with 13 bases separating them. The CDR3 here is CASRDSSSTGELFF. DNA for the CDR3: TGTGCCAGCAGGGACAGCTCATCAACCGGGGAGCTGTTTTTT.

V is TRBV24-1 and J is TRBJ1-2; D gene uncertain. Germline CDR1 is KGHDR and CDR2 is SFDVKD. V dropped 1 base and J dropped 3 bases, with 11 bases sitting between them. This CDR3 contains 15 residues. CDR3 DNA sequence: TGTGCCACCAGTGATTTCCTTATTACATACTATGGCTACACCTTC. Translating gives CATSDFLITYYGYTF.

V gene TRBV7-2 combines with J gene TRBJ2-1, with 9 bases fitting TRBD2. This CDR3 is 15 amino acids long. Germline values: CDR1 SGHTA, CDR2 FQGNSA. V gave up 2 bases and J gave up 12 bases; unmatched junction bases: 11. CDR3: CASSLYASGETAQFF. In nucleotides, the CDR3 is TGTGCCAGCAGCTTATACGCTAGCGGGGAGACTGCGCAGTTCTTC.

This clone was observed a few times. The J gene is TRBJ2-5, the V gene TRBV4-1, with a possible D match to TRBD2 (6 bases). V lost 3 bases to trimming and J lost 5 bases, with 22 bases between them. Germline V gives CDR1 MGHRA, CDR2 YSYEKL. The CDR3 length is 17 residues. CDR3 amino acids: CASSHSPLRGSEETQYF. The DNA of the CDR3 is TGCGCCAGCAGCCATTCCCCCCTGCGGGGCTCTGAGGAGACCCAGTACTTC.

As DNA, the CDR3 is TGTGCCACCAGTGATTTTGGGCCACGGGGCAGGGGGCAAGAGACCCAGTACTTC. This gives the protein CATSDFGPRGRGQETQYF. V gene TRBV24-1 combines with J gene TRBJ2-5; 7 bases are shared with TRBD1. CDR3 length: 18 amino acids. CDR1 is KGHDR and CDR2 is SFDVKD in the germline V gene. The V gene end was trimmed by 1 base and the J gene end by 2 bases; junction bases not matched to a gene: 12.

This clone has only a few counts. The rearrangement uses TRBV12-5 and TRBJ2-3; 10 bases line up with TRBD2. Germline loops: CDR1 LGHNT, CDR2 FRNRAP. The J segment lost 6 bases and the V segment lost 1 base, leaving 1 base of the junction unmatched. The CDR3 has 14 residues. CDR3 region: CASGLGTSGDTQYF. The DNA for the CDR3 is TGTGCTAGTGGTTTGGGGACTAGCGGCGATACGCAGTATTTT.

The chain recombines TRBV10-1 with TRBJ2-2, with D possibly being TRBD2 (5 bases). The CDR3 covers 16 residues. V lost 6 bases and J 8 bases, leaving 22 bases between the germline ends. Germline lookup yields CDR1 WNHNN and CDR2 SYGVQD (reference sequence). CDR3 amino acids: CASSPQADPGLGELFF. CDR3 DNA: TGCGCCAGCAGCCCGCAAGCAGACCCTGGACTTGGGGAGCTGTTTTTT.

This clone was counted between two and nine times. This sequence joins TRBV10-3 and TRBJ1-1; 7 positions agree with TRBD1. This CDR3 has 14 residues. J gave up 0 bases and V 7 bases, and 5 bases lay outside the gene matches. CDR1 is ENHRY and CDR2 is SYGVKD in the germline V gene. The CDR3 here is CAINEQGVNTEAFF. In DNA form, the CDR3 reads TGTGCCATCAACGAGCAGGGGGTGAACACTGAAGCTTTCTTT.

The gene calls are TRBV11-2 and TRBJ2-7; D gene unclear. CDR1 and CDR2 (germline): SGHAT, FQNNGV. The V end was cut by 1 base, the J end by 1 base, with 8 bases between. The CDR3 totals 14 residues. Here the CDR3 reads CASSLAGLSYEQYF. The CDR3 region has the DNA TGTGCCAGCAGCTTAGCGGGCCTATCCTACGAGCAGTACTTC.

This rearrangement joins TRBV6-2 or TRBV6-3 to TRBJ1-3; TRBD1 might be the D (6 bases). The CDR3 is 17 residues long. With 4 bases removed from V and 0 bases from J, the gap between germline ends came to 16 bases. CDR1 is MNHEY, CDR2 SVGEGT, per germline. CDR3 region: CASSFFLGQLSGNTIYF. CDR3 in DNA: TGTGCCAGCAGTTTCTTCCTAGGACAGCTCTCTGGAAACACCATATATTTT.

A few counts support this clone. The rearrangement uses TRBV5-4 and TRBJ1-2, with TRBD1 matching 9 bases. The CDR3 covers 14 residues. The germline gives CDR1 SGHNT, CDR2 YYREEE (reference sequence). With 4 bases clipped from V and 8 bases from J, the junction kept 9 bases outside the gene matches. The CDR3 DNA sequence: TGTGCCAGCAGCCCCCTGGACAGGGGAGACGGCTACACCTTC. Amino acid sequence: CASSPLDRGDGYTF.

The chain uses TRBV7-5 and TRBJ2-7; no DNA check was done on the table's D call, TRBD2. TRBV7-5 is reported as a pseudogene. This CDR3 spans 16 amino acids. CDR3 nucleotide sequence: TGTGCCAGAAGCGGAAGGAGAGAATCTAGCTCCTACGAGCAGTACTTC. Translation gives CARSGRRESSSYEQYF.

The CDR3 DNA follows: TGTGCCAGCAGCGCGGGACAGGACTATGGCTACACCTTC. Encoded protein: CASSAGQDYGYTF. The V and J genes are TRBV7-2 and TRBJ1-2, with TRBD1 identical over 8 bases. The junction had 2 bases not matched to a gene; V was cut back by 5 bases and J by 3 bases. This CDR3 is 13 amino acids long. Per germline, CDR1 SGHTA and CDR2 FQGNSA.